These 7 T cell receptor beta chains originate from one sample sequenced in a study of OX40 agonist ivuxolimab in advanced cancers. Sequenced by immunoSEQ multiplex PCR; TCRdb stores in-frame clones only, minus some. Of roughly 80,000 clones in the sample, around 89% were seen once. Sequenced material: CD4+ or CD8+ T cells sorted from blood, taken in a trial of the OX40 agonist ivuxolimab. The receptors here all came from an adult with an advanced solid tumor such as melanoma, head and neck, liver or kidney cancer.

The V gene is TRBV7-9, the J gene TRBJ2-1; TRBD1 might be the D (6 bases). The CDR3 extends over 17 amino acids. Germline assignment: CDR1 SEHNR and CDR2 FQNEAQ (reference sequence). V was clipped by 5 bases and J by 0 bases, with 17 bases between them. CDR3: CASSPRTAQRSYNEQFF. The CDR3 region has the DNA TGTGCCAGCAGCCCCCGGACAGCTCAACGCTCCTACAATGAGCAGTTCTTC.

This clone was seen once. The genes are TRBV5-4 and TRBJ2-7, with TRBD1 matching 7 bases. CDR1 and CDR2 from the germline V gene are SGHNT and YYREEE (reference sequence). This CDR3 region has 15 residues. After removal of 2 bases from V and 5 bases from J, the junction contained 10 bases not matched to a gene. This chain's CDR3 is CASSFSRGNSHEQYF. The CDR3 DNA is TGTGCCAGCAGCTTTTCCAGGGGGAATTCCCACGAGCAGTACTTC. Variable domain in full (rest from reference TRBV5-4 and TRBJ2-7): ETGVTQSPTHLIKTRGQQVTLRCSSQSGHNTVSWYQQALGQGPQFIFQYYREEENGRGNFPPRFSGLQFPNYSSELNVNALELDDSALYLCASSFSRGNSHEQYFGPGTRLTVT.

J is TRBJ1-2 and V is TRBV7-6; the D gene is possibly TRBD1 (5 bases). This CDR3 spans 13 amino acids. Trimming removed 1 base at V and 4 bases at J, with 7 bases between. CDR1 and CDR2 from the germline V gene are SGHVS and FNYEAQ. The CDR3 loop reads CASSLGDSYGYTF. In DNA form, the CDR3 reads TGTGCCAGCAGCTTAGGTGACAGCTATGGCTACACCTTC.

The gene calls are TRBV5-4 and TRBJ2-7, with D possibly being TRBD2 (7 bases). The CDR3 contains 14 residues. The ends were cut back, 0 bases at V and 7 bases at J, with 14 bases in the middle. The V gene's germline CDR1 is SGHNT and CDR2 YYREEE (reference sequence). The CDR3 is CASSLEGRGREQYF. The CDR3 region has the DNA TGTGCCAGCAGCTTGGAAGGGAGGGGGAGGGAGCAGTACTTC.

The CDR3 DNA reads as TGTGCCAGTAGTATGGGACACGAGGCTCAGCCCCAGCATTTT. Its protein is CASSMGHEAQPQHF. The chain links TRBV19 to TRBJ1-5, with a weak D call TRBD1 (6 bases). There are 14 residues in the CDR3. CDR1 is LNHDA and CDR2 is SQIVND in the germline V gene (reference sequence). V was trimmed by 3 bases and J by 6 bases, leaving 12 bases between them.

The chain combines TRBV7-2 with TRBJ2-2; TRBD2 matches at 8 bases. Germline-derived CDR1 and CDR2 are SGHTA and FQGNSA. V gave up 0 bases and J gave up 6 bases; unmatched junction bases: 15. The CDR3 totals 19 residues. The CDR3 sequence is CASSLAEMSWRGASGELFF. CDR3 in DNA: TGTGCCAGCAGCTTAGCGGAAATGAGCTGGCGGGGGGCGTCCGGGGAGCTGTTTTTT.

In its sample, this clone was seen a few times. This chain uses TRBV6-5 with TRBJ1-2; possible D gene TRBD1, 6 bases. The germline V gene encodes CDR1 MNHEY and CDR2 SVGAGI. There are 13 residues in the CDR3. Trimming removed 5 bases at V and 7 bases at J, with 14 bases between. In nucleotides, the CDR3 is TGTGCCAGCAGTCCCTCTACAGGGTCTGGCTACACCTTC. It translates to CASSPSTGSGYTF.